This entry lists 21 T cell receptor beta chains sequenced from one sample in a study of T-cell reconstitution after alpha-beta-depleted transplantation in children (dated by TCRdb to the mid-2010s). Receptor amplification or capture employed PCR. TCRdb shows the sequencer as Illumina HiSeq 2500. Molecular barcoding was employed in the preparation of TCR libraries, with unique molecular identifiers being used to normalize TCRbeta repertoire quantification. TCRdb cleaned the public reads at Q25 with fastp, built clones with MiXCR and kept in-frame beta chains. Rows with one shared CDR3 protein collapse into an entry with the most common genes and DNA. This sample lists 450,000 to 500,000 distinct CDR3 sequences; around an eighth were detected once. The ten largest make up 4.5% to 6% of the sample. Here the sequenced sample was PBMCs from the stem cell graft donor, taken from the stem cell graft. The source of these receptors is a human donor who donated a stem cell graft to a child with combined immunodeficiency.

Many counts were recorded for this clonotype. The J gene is TRBJ2-7, the V gene TRBV5-1; D is possibly TRBD2 (6 bases). This CDR3 is 15 amino acids long. Germline CDR1 SGHRS, CDR2 YFSETQ. Trimming removed 4 bases at V and 2 bases at J, with 16 bases between. The CDR3 loop reads CASSPSWTNTYEQYF. The DNA of the CDR3 is TGCGCCAGCAGCCCCTCATGGACTAACACCTACGAGCAGTACTTC.

This clonotype has ten or more counts. The gene calls are TRBV4-3 and TRBJ1-1; D is undetermined. Trimming took 0 bases from V and 3 from J, leaving 5 bases between them. There are 13 residues in the CDR3. CDR1 is LGHNA, CDR2 YSLEER, per germline. The CDR3 region is CASSQDGHTEAFF. The CDR3 nucleotides read TGCGCCAGCAGCCAAGACGGGCACACTGAAGCTTTCTTT.

This clonotype showed up many times. V gene TRBV20-1 combines with J gene TRBJ2-1, with D possibly being TRBD2 (6 bases). V was cut by 4 bases and J by 8 bases, with 21 bases left in between. The CDR3 extends over 15 amino acids. The germline gives CDR1 DFQATT, CDR2 SNEGSKA (reference sequence). CDR3: CSATPWGRRFHEQFF. The CDR3 bases are TGCAGTGCTACCCCGTGGGGGAGGCGATTCCATGAGCAGTTCTTC.

This clonotype was recorded a few times. The chain carries TRBV2 and TRBJ1-2; D gene ambiguous. CDR1 and CDR2 from the germline V gene are SNHLY and FYNNEI. The V end lost 4 bases, the J end lost 8 bases, and 17 bases lay between the germline ends. CDR3 size: 14 residues. CDR3 DNA sequence: TGTGCCAGCAGTGGGCTACGGGCCCTTCGGGGCTACACCTTC. This gives the protein CASSGLRALRGYTF.

This clonotype was found a few times. This chain uses TRBV6-2 or TRBV6-3 with TRBJ2-1; 11 bases line up with TRBD2. V was clipped by 2 bases and J by 10 bases; unmatched bases: 7. This CDR3 has 15 amino acids. Germline V CDR1 and CDR2: MNHEY, SVGEGT. The chain's CDR3 is CASSYEGTSGPEQFF. The CDR3 DNA is TGTGCCAGCAGTTACGAAGGGACTAGCGGTCCCGAGCAGTTCTTC.

The gene calls are TRBV6-1 and TRBJ1-5, with 7 bases that match TRBD1. The germline V gene has CDR1 MNHNS and CDR2 SASEGT. The CDR3 sequence is 16 residues long. V shed 6 bases and J 0 bases; nucleotides not matched to a gene: 8. This CDR3 reads CASSRTGVYSNQPQHF. The CDR3 region has the DNA TGTGCCAGCAGCCGGACAGGTGTATATAGCAATCAGCCCCAGCATTTT.

The rearrangement links TRBV6-2 or TRBV6-3 to TRBJ2-2; D remains ambiguous. There are 17 residues in the CDR3. The germline gives CDR1 MNHEY, CDR2 SVGEGT. V was clipped by 6 bases and J by 0 bases, with 17 bases between them. CDR3 sequence: CASSHPEGRTNTGELFF. CDR3 bases: TGTGCCAGCAGCCACCCGGAAGGCAGAACGAACACCGGGGAGCTGTTTTTT.

Only a few counts were recorded for this clonotype. V usage is TRBV6-6 and J usage is TRBJ2-1; D is ambiguous. The germline V gene encodes CDR1 MNHNY and CDR2 SVGAGI (reference sequence). The CDR3 loop spans 17 amino acids. Trimming pared 5 bases from V and 0 bases from J, leaving 17 bases between. CDR3 sequence (DNA): TGTGCCAGCAGTCTAACAAGTGCCCCCAGCTCCTACAATGAGCAGTTCTTC. It encodes CASSLTSAPSSYNEQFF.

The V gene is TRBV7-2, the J gene TRBJ2-3; 7 positions match TRBD1. Germline V gene sequence: CDR1 SGHTA, CDR2 FQGNSA. J gave up 2 bases and V 0 bases, and 5 bases lay outside the gene matches. The length of the CDR3 is 16 residues. The CDR3 reads CASSLAWGQSTDTQYF. Written as DNA, the CDR3 is TGTGCCAGCAGCTTAGCCTGGGGACAGTCCACAGATACGCAGTATTTT.

The V call is TRBV29-1, the J call TRBJ2-2; D unclear. The ends were cut back, 1 base at V and 0 bases at J, with 9 bases in the middle. The V gene's germline CDR1 is SQVTM and CDR2 ANQGSEA. The CDR3 loop spans 15 amino acids. The CDR3 sequence: CSVEVGKANTGELFF. The CDR3, as DNA: TGCAGCGTTGAAGTGGGAAAGGCGAACACCGGGGAGCTGTTTTTT.

This clonotype has a count of ten or more. CDR3 nucleotides: TGTGCCACCAGCAGATATAGGCAGGGGACAGATACGCAGTATTTT. Protein sequence: CATSRYRQGTDTQYF. The chain joins TRBV15 to TRBJ2-3; a possible D gene is TRBD1 (6 bases). The germline V gene has CDR1 LNHNV and CDR2 YYDKDF (reference sequence). The CDR3 has 15 residues. V was trimmed by 2 bases and J by 3 bases, leaving 12 bases between them.

This clonotype occurred many times. The rearrangement links TRBV9 to TRBJ1-2; 8 bases align to TRBD1. The CDR3 runs 16 residues. The germline gives CDR1 SGDLS, CDR2 YYNGEE. Trimming removed 3 bases from V and 4 bases from J; junction bases left unmatched: 11. CDR3: CASSASGTGGPYGYTF. In DNA form, the CDR3 reads TGTGCCAGCAGCGCATCCGGGACAGGCGGCCCCTATGGCTACACCTTC.

This clonotype was recorded a few times. The chain uses TRBV12-3 or TRBV12-4 and TRBJ2-4, with 7 bases matching TRBD1. The CDR3 has 15 amino acids. J was trimmed by 0 bases and V by 6 bases; bases with no gene match: 5. This chain's CDR3 is CASRGDSQAKNIQYF. DNA of the CDR3: TGTGCCAGCAGAGGGGACAGCCAAGCCAAAAACATTCAGTACTTC.

The V gene is TRBV11-1, the J gene TRBJ2-1; D might be TRBD1 or TRBD2, each matching 5 bases. Trimming removed 5 bases from V and 7 bases from J, with 15 bases in between. Looked up from germline, CDR1 is SGHAT and CDR2 is FQDESV (reference sequence). The CDR3 has 14 residues. CDR3 nucleotides: TGTGCCAGCAGCCCGAGGGACCTCACAAATGAGCAGTTCTTC. This translates into CASSPRDLTNEQFF.

J is TRBJ1-5 and V is TRBV20-1; weak D call: TRBD1 (5 bases). This CDR3 has 13 residues. The germline V gene encodes CDR1 DFQATT and CDR2 SNEGSKA (reference sequence). Trimming left V 6 bases short and J 0 bases short, with 9 bases between. CDR3 nucleotides: TGCAGTGCGGGAGGGGATAGCAATCAGCCCCAGCATTTT. This sequence encodes CSAGGDSNQPQHF.

This clonotype has a handful of counts. This chain joins TRBV7-9 and TRBJ2-1; TRBD2 is a possible D gene (5 bases). V lost 1 base and J lost 8, with 12 bases in between. The CDR3 is 14 amino acids. CDR1 is SEHNR and CDR2 is FQNEAQ in the germline V gene (reference sequence). DNA for the CDR3: TGTGCCAGCAGCTTAGAGCTAGCTCAGGATGAGCAGTTCTTC. Encoded protein: CASSLELAQDEQFF.

The count of this clonotype is one. This chain joins TRBV5-1 and TRBJ2-5; 13 bases are shared with TRBD2. V shed 4 bases, J shed 2 bases, and the junction held 8 bases outside the gene matches. There are 17 residues in the CDR3. CDR1 and CDR2 (germline): SGHRS, YFSETQ. CDR3 sequence: CASSNRLAGGLQETQYF. The CDR3 DNA follows: TGCGCCAGCAGCAATCGACTAGCGGGGGGCCTACAAGAGACCCAGTACTTC.

This clonotype was observed a handful of times. The chain employs TRBV5-1 and TRBJ1-2, with a possible D match to TRBD1 (6 bases). The ends were cut back, 0 bases at V and 0 bases at J, with 12 bases in the middle. The CDR3 extends over 16 amino acids. In germline, CDR1 is SGHRS, CDR2 YFSETQ. Here the CDR3 reads CASSLVGTPANYGYTF. Written as DNA, the CDR3 is TGCGCCAGCAGCTTGGTAGGGACACCAGCTAACTATGGCTACACCTTC.

The rearrangement links TRBV7-2 to TRBJ2-1; D could derive from TRBD1 or TRBD2 (5 bases each). This CDR3 comprises 16 residues. CDR1 is SGHTA and CDR2 is FQGNSA in the germline V gene. The V end was cut by 4 bases, the J end by 7 bases, with 20 bases between. The DNA for the CDR3 is TGTGCCAGCAGCTCGGGGCTTTGGTCAGGGATGAATGAGCAGTTCTTC. Amino acids: CASSSGLWSGMNEQFF.

This clonotype was observed a handful of times. V gene TRBV27 combines with J gene TRBJ2-5; 13 bases align to TRBD2. The CDR3 contains 18 residues. V trimming: 4 bases; J trimming: 0 bases; junction bases outside the gene matches: 8. Germline values: CDR1 MNHEY, CDR2 SMNVEV (reference sequence). CDR3: CASSSTSLAGGNQETQYF. CDR3 in DNA: TGTGCCAGCAGTTCTACCTCACTAGCGGGGGGGAACCAAGAGACCCAGTACTTC.

Only a few counts were recorded for this clonotype. V usage is TRBV7-2 and J usage is TRBJ2-1; D may correspond to TRBD1 or TRBD2 (5 bases each). The V gene's germline CDR1 is SGHTA and CDR2 FQGNSA. Deletions cut 0 bases from V and 7 bases from J, with 10 bases between. This CDR3 contains 14 residues. CDR3 residues: CASSLAPGTNEQFF. The CDR3 DNA reads as TGTGCCAGCAGCTTAGCACCTGGGACGAATGAGCAGTTCTTC.